The clone carrying this T cell receptor beta chain was observed a few times. Its antigen is unidentified. Combining iRepertoire HTBI primers with Arm-PCR of CDR3 regions, the authors built TCR beta libraries. From the multiplex PCR reads, TCRdb called clonotypes with MiXCR, one entry per CDR3 protein. In the table there are about 460,000 distinct CDR3 sequences, 20% to 25% of which are singletons. Looked up from germline, CDR1 is SGDLS and CDR2 is YYNGEE. This CDR3 has 16 amino acids. Trimming took 4 bases from V and 5 from J, leaving 22 bases between them. Time point defined: persistent/refractory GD, antithyroid drugs over 5 years with positive TRAb. PBMC RNA was the source of the TCR library. Patients hailed from an endocrinology department in Xi'an, China. The data were obtained in a study of regulatory T cells in long-lasting Graves disease. Overall study: The term persistent Graves' disease signified upward of 5 years on antithyroid drugs with positive TSH receptor antibodies. Study results and caveats: Among samples with persistent disease, TRBV28, TRBJ1-2 and TRBJ2-5 were favored.

The origin of this receptor is a female donor with Graves disease. The chain joins TRBV9 to TRBJ2-7, with a possible D match to TRBD1 (6 bases). This specimen consisted of peripheral blood mononuclear cells (PBMCs), obtained when the disease was refractory, from a patient treated with antithyroid drugs. The CDR3 DNA reads as TGTGCCAGCAGCTCCAACACCCGGGACAAGCTCAACGAGCAGTACTTC. Its translation is CASSSNTRDKLNEQYF.